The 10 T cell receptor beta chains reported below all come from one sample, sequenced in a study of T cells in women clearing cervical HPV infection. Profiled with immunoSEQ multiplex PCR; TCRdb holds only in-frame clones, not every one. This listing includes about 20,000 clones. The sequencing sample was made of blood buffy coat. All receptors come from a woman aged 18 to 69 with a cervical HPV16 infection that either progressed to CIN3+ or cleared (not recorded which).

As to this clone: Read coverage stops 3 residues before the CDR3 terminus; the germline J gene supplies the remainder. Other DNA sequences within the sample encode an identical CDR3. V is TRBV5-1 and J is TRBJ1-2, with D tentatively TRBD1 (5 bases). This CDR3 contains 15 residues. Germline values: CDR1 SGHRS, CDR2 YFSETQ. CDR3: CASSWTGGVEGRYTF. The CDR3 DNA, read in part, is TGCGCCAGCAGCTGGACGGGGGGAGTGGAAGGGCGT.

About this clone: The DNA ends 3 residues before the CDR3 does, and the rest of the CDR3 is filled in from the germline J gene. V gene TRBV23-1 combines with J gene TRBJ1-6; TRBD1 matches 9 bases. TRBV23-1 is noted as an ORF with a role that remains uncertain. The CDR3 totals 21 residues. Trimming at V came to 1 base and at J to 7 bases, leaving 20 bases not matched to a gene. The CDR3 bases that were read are TGCGCCAGCAGTCAATTGGGACGGGGACAGGGTCCTGGCAATGACAATTCACCC. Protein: CASSQLGRGQGPGNDNSP. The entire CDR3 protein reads CASSQLGRGQGPGNDNSPLHF.

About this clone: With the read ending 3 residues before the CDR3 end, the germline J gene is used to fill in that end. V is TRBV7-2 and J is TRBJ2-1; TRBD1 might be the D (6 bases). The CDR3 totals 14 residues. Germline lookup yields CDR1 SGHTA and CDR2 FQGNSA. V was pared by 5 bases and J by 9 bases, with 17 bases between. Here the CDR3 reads CASSRSDRPGEQFF. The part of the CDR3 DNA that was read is TGTGCCAGCAGCCGAAGCGACAGGCCCGGTGAG.

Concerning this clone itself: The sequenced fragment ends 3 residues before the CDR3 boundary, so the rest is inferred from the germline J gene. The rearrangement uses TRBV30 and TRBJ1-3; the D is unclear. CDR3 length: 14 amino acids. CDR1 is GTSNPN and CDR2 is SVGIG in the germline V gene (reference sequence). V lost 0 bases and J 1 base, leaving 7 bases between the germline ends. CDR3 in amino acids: CAWSVRRSGNTIYF. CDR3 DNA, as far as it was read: TGTGCCTGGAGTGTACGAAGGTCTGGAAACACC.

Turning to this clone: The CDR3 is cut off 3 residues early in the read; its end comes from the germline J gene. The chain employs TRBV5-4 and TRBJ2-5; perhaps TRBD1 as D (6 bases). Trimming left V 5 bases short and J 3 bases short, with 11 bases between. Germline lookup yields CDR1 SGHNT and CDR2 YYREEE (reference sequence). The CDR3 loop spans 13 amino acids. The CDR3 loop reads CASSGGREETQYF. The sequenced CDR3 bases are TGTGCCAGCAGTGGGGGCAGGGAAGAGACC.

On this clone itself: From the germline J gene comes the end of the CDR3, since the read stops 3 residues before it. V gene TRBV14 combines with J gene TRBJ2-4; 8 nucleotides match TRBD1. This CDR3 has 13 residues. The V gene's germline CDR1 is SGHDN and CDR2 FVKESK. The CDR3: CASSQQGASGQYF. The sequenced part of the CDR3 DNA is TGTGCCAGCAGCCAACAGGGGGCTTCCGGT.

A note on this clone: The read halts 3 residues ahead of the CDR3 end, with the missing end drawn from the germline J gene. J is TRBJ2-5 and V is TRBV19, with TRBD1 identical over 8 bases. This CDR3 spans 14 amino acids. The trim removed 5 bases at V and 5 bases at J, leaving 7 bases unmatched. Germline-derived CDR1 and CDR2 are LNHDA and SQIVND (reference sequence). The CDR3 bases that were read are TGTGCCAGTAGTTGGACAGGGCGCGGGGAGACC. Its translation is CASSWTGRGET. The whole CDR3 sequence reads CASSWTGRGETQYF. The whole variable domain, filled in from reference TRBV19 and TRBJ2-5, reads DGGITQSPKYLFRKEGQNVTLSCEQNLNHDAMYWYRQDPGQGLRLIYYSQIVNDFQKGDIAEGYSVSREKKESFPLTVTSAQKNPTAFYLCASSWTGRGETQYFGPGTRLLVL.

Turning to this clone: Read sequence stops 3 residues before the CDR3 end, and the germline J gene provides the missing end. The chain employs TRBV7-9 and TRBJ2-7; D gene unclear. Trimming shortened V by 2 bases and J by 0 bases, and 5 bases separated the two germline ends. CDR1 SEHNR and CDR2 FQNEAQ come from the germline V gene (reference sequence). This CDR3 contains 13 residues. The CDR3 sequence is CASSLQNSYEQYF. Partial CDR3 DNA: TGTGCCAGCAGCTTACAGAACTCCTACGAG.

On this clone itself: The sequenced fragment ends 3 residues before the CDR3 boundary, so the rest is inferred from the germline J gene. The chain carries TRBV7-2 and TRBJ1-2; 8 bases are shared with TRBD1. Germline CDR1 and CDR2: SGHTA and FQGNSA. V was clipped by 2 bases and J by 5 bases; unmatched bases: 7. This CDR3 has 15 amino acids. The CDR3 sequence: CASSLTGGVLYGYTF. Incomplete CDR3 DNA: TGTGCCAGCAGCTTAACAGGGGGGGTGCTTTATGGC.

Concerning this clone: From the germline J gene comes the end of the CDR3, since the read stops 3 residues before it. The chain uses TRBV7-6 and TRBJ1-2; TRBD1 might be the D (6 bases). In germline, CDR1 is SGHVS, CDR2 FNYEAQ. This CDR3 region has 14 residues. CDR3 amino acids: CASSPPGVGRDYTF. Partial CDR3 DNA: TGTGCCAGCAGCCCCCCAGGGGTGGGCCGCGAC.